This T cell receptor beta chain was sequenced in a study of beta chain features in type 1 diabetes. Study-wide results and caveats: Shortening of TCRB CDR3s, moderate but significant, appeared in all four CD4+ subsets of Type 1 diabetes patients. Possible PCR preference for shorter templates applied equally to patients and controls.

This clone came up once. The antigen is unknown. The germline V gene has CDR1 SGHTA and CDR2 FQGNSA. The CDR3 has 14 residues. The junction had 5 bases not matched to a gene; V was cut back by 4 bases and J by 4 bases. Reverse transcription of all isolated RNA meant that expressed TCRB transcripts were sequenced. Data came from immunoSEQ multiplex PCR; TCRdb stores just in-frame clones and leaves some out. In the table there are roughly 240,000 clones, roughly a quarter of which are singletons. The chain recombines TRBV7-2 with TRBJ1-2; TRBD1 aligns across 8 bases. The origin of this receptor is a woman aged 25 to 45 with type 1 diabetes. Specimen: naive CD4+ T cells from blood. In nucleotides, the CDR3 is TGTGCCAGCAGCTCAGGGGGCGCGATCTATGGCTACACCTTC. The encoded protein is CASSSGGAIYGYTF.